This T cell receptor beta chain comes out of a study of long-term antiretroviral therapy in people with HIV. General study results and limits: Diversity measured after ART increased yet remained under transplant donor controls. Among HIV repertoires, CDR3 length ranges were narrower than those of controls.

The assay, immunoSEQ v3.0, was run at survey level. Here immunoSEQ multiplex PCR was the method, and the copy in TCRdb shows in-frame clones only, minus some. The sample records tens of thousands of clones, 85% being singletons. Without exception, participants with HIV were treated in the United States. The CDR3 extends over 12 amino acids. V dropped 6 bases and J dropped 6 bases, with 10 bases sitting between them. Germline V gene data show CDR1 as MNHEY and CDR2 as SVGAGI. Notes on this clone: Its antigen is as yet unknown.

This sample comprised unsorted PBMCs, obtained 4.7 to 5 years after starting antiretroviral therapy. This TCR was recovered from a man aged 40-55 years with HIV. This chain uses TRBV6-5 with TRBJ2-3; D possibly matches TRBD1 or TRBD2 (5 bases each). CDR3 nucleotides: TGTGCCAGCAGCGACTGGGGGGATACGCAGTATTTT. It specifies CASSDWGDTQYF.